The following is a T cell receptor beta chain sequence with its context. It lacks a known antigen. No per-base quality is available; no much larger clone lies one base away. A single peripheral blood draw of around 100 mL on average was collected from each donor into heparinised tubes. Naive, central memory, regulatory and stem cell-like memory CD4+ T cells were sorted on a BD FACSAria II using a panel including CD45RO, CCR7, CD25, CD127, CD95 and CD27. A purity above 95% was achieved for all sorted populations. PBMCs were isolated right away by Lymphoprep density gradient centrifugation and were stained directly, without culture. Samples were stained and sorted in pairs, with one healthy donor and one patient per experiment, so that batch effects were minimized. The source of the sample is a study of beta chain features in type 1 diabetes listed by TCRdb under 2018. Concerning the study at large: Mean age, gender distribution, total cell number and subset yield did not differ between patients and healthy donors. Regulatory and stem cell-like memory subsets were isolated from only 8 patients and roughly 8 healthy donors, whereas naive and central memory subsets came from all 30 or so donors. The study compared TCRB repertoires of sorted circulating CD4+ T cell subsets between recently diagnosed type 1 diabetes patients and matched healthy donors. Across all samples, 90 million to 130 million sorted cells were examined, and cell number per subset correlated strongly with RNA yield. Overall study outcomes, separate from this receptor: PCR may preferentially amplify shorter templates, but because patient and control samples were amplified and corrected together, any resulting skew would affect both groups equally. In all four CD4+ subsets, TCRB CDR3 length was moderately but significantly shorter in type 1 diabetes patients. Naive, central memory and regulatory TCRB repertoires appeared to be more alike among patients than among healthy donors. At VDJ recombination sites, type 1 diabetes patients had fewer insertions and more deleted nucleotides, which implies abnormalities in thymic rearrangement. Because small numbers of individuals were included in the HLA sub-analyses, any influence of HLA type on TCRB rearrangement was left unresolved. Sequencing cDNA rather than genomic DNA could over-represent highly expressing activated cells, although activation and CD3 levels did not differ between groups.

The germline V end is reduced by 5 bases and the J end by 5 bases; junction bases left unmatched: 20. The CDR3 covers 18 residues, taking in both the cysteine and the phenylalanine. Left in the record is the CDR3 DNA by itself, 54 bases read in frame from the first base. As encoded in the germline V gene (reference sequence), CDR1 is SEHNR while CDR2 is FQNEAQ. The entire isolated RNA was reverse transcribed using the High Capacity cDNA Reverse Transcription Kit, and thus expressed TCRB transcripts were sequenced. Deep immunoSEQ sequencing was performed on naive, central memory and regulatory T cell samples, with an average of roughly 3.5 million total reads per sample. Sorted cells were lysed in RLT buffer and RNA was extracted with DNase-treated RNeasy Micro or Mini kits, depending on cell number. Each cell subset was processed on its own to prevent cross-contamination, while patient and healthy donor samples were processed together. TCRB sequences were amplified from cDNA with the immunoSEQ multiplex PCR, producing 87-bp fragments spanning the CDR3 region. Sequencing of the amplicons was done on the Illumina HiSeq platform. The study's own analysis went as follows. PCR bias was corrected computationally using synthetic template baselines, and reads within Hamming distance 2 were collapsed, with unmergeable singletons discarded. Reads were aligned to IMGT to assign V, D and J genes, CDR3 length, and insertions or deletions at six rearrangement sites. Within each subset, clonotype counts were normalized to sorted cell number, and only after that were true diversity and Gini coefficients computed with the tcR R package. The overlap coefficient, calculated on TCRB nucleotide sequences, was used to measure repertoire sharing. As a proxy for the pre-selection repertoire, out-of-frame TCRB sequences from naive cells were analyzed. TCRdb stores this immuneACCESS table with in-frame sequences only. Part of the clones is absent; in the studies checked, under half of the shortfall reflects unresolved V genes, and no reason is known for the rest. From that table come the V and J calls and clone size; the DNA was used to work out D and trimming. Here the sample has fewer than 650,000 clones; about a sixth occur a single time. The ten largest clones capture about 0.087% of the sample.

Sequenced material: naive CD4+ T cells from blood. Reading the label with the study, this specimen's cell subset or site is: true naive CD4+ T cells. The V gene is TRBV7-9 and the J gene is TRBJ2-7; 8 bases in the junction line up with TRBD1. The receptor's source is a man aged 18 to 30 in good health. The DNA sequence follows: TGTGCCAGCAGCCCTGGCAGGGGGCCTGATGATACGTCGCACGAGCAGTACTTC. Translation gives CASSPGRGPDDTSHEQYF.